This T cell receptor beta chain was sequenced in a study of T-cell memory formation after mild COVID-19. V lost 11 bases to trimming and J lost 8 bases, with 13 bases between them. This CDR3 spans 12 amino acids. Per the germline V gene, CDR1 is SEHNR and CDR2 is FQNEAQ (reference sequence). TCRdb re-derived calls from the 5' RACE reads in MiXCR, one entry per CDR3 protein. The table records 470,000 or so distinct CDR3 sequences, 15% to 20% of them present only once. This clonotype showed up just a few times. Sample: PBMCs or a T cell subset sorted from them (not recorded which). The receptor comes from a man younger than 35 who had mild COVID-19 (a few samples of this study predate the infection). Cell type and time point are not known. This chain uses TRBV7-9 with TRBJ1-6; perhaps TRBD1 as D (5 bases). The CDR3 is CAPTLGDSPLHF. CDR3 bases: TGTGCCCCCACCCTGGGGGATTCACCCCTCCACTTT.